The next 24 T cell receptor beta chains were all read from a single sample in a study of blood T cell repertoires in COVID-19. Repertoires were generated with immunoSEQ multiplex PCR, while TCRdb's copy carries only in-frame clones and drops some. The data contain 51,000 or so clones, roughly 89% of them singletons. Sequenced input: peripheral blood. The receptors were sampled from an elderly man with acute or convalescent COVID-19.

The chain has TRBV19 and TRBJ1-3, with D tentatively TRBD1 (5 bases). Trimming pared 9 bases from V and 3 bases from J, leaving 12 bases between. CDR3 length equals 13 residues. Germline V gene sequence: CDR1 LNHDA, CDR2 SQIVND (reference sequence). This CDR3 is CASDRINGNTIYF. CDR3 sequence (DNA): TGTGCCAGCGACAGAATTAATGGAAACACCATATATTTT.

The rearrangement uses TRBV5-1 and TRBJ1-1; tentative D call: TRBD1 (5 bases). Trimming pared 4 bases from V and 3 bases from J, leaving 22 bases between. The CDR3 spans 17 residues. Looked up from germline, CDR1 is SGHRS and CDR2 is YFSETQ. This CDR3 reads CASSIDSFPRRYTEAFF. CDR3 sequence (DNA): TGCGCCAGCAGCATCGACAGCTTTCCTAGGAGATACACTGAAGCTTTCTTT.

The chain carries TRBV12-3 or TRBV12-4 and TRBJ1-4; 7 bases fit TRBD1. After removal of 6 bases from V and 8 bases from J, the junction contained 6 bases not matched to a gene. CDR3 length: 13 residues. CDR3 in amino acids: CASRTGLWEKLFF. CDR3 sequence (DNA): TGTGCCAGCAGGACAGGGCTTTGGGAAAAACTGTTTTTT.

The V call is TRBV5-1, the J call TRBJ1-6; 7 bases fit TRBD1. The CDR3 consists of 16 residues. The germline V gene encodes CDR1 SGHRS and CDR2 YFSETQ. V lost 0 bases to trimming and J lost 7 bases; unmatched junction nucleotides: 7. The CDR3 sequence: CASSLVVTGINSPLHF. The CDR3 coding sequence is TGCGCCAGCAGCTTGGTCGTGACAGGGATCAATTCACCCCTCCACTTT.

The V call is TRBV25-1, the J call TRBJ2-7; D may be TRBD1 (6 bases). Germline V gives CDR1 MGHDK, CDR2 SYGVNS. With 3 bases removed from V and 6 bases from J, the gap between germline ends came to 18 bases. The CDR3 has 15 amino acids. DNA for the CDR3: TGTGCCAGCAGTGATTCCCGAACCAGGGGAACCGAGCAGTACTTC. Amino acids: CASSDSRTRGTEQYF.

The chain links TRBV2 to TRBJ2-3; 11 nucleotides match TRBD2. Germline assignment: CDR1 SNHLY and CDR2 FYNNEI. The CDR3 has 16 amino acids. V gave up 7 bases and J gave up 3 bases; unmatched junction bases: 9. The CDR3 here is CASTDPSGGWTDTQYF. The CDR3 bases are TGTGCCAGCACCGACCCTAGCGGGGGGTGGACAGATACGCAGTATTTT. Looking up the rest from reference TRBV2 and TRBJ2-3 gives the full variable domain: EPEVTQTPSHQVTQMGQEVILRCVPISNHLYFYWYRQILGQKVEFLVSFYNNEISEKSEIFDDQFSVERPDGSNFTLKIRSTKLEDSAMYFCASTDPSGGWTDTQYFGPGTRLTVL.

J is TRBJ2-7 and V is TRBV30; TRBD1 agrees at 9 bases. Germline trimming cut 7 bases from V and 5 bases from J; bases unmatched to any gene: 9. Germline-derived CDR1 and CDR2 are GTSNPN and SVGIG (reference sequence). CDR3 length equals 13 residues. CDR3 amino acids: CALGTGLDHEQYF. DNA of the CDR3: TGTGCCTTGGGGACAGGGCTTGACCACGAGCAGTACTTC.

This clone was counted once. The chain employs TRBV19 and TRBJ2-2; 8 bases are shared with TRBD1. Unmatched junction bases numbered 12, after V lost 9 bases and J lost 6 bases. Germline values: CDR1 LNHDA, CDR2 SQIVND (reference sequence). The CDR3 totals 15 residues. The CDR3 loop is CARNKDRVGAGELFF. The CDR3 region has the DNA TGTGCCAGAAACAAGGACAGGGTGGGGGCCGGGGAGCTGTTTTTT.

This clone was counted only a few times. This chain joins TRBV28 and TRBJ1-2; weak D call: TRBD1 (5 bases). Germline assignment: CDR1 MDHEN and CDR2 SYDVKM. The CDR3 is made up of 13 amino acids. V lost 6 bases and J lost 6, with 14 bases in between. CDR3 in amino acids: CASRSGAGDGYTF. For the CDR3, the DNA is TGTGCCAGCAGAAGCGGGGCGGGGGATGGCTACACCTTC.

V usage is TRBV18 and J usage is TRBJ2-3; 9 bases line up with TRBD2. Germline CDR1 KGHSH, CDR2 LQKENI. CDR3 size: 15 residues. V lost 1 base and J lost 5; bases outside the gene matches: 4. The CDR3 DNA follows: TGTGCCAGCTCACCACTAGCGGGGGCGGTAGATACGCAGTATTTT. Amino acids: CASSPLAGAVDTQYF.

This chain links TRBV19 with TRBJ2-3; D possibly corresponds to TRBD1 (5 bases). V was pared by 0 bases and J by 4 bases, with 8 bases between. The CDR3 has 14 residues. CDR1 and CDR2 (germline): LNHDA, SQIVND (reference sequence). The CDR3 sequence is CASSIDRVSDTQYF. The CDR3 DNA is TGTGCCAGTAGTATAGACAGGGTGTCAGATACGCAGTATTTT.

The chain has TRBV12-3 or TRBV12-4 and TRBJ1-1; weak D call: TRBD1 (5 bases). The CDR3 has 13 residues. V lost 6 bases and J lost 1, with 9 bases in between. The CDR3 region has the DNA TGTGCCAGCAGCCCGGGGGGGAACACTGAAGCTTTCTTT. It specifies CASSPGGNTEAFF.

The gene calls are TRBV2 and TRBJ2-6; D perhaps matches TRBD2 (5 bases). Trimming took 9 bases from V and 1 from J, leaving 7 bases between them. Germline CDR1 and CDR2: SNHLY and FYNNEI. The CDR3 consists of 13 residues. CDR3 loop: CARSGSGANVLTF. Written as DNA, the CDR3 is TGTGCCAGGAGCGGATCTGGGGCCAACGTCCTGACTTTC.

This chain connects TRBV3-1 (or the pseudogene TRBV3-2) to TRBJ2-5; TRBD2 matches at 8 bases. In germline, CDR1 is LGHDT, CDR2 YNNKEL (reference sequence). J lost 7 bases, V lost 0 bases, and 16 bases had no gene match. The CDR3 covers 18 residues. The CDR3 nucleotides read TGTGCCAGCAGCCAAGATTGGGATAGCGGGGCCAACCGGGGGACCCAGTACTTC. Protein: CASSQDWDSGANRGTQYF.

J is TRBJ2-1 and V is TRBV9; perhaps TRBD2 as D (5 bases). V was clipped by 0 bases and J by 1 base, with 8 bases between them. The CDR3 contains 15 residues. Germline V lookup: CDR1 SGDLS, CDR2 YYNGEE. The CDR3 loop is CASSVVDFSYNEQFF. In DNA, the CDR3 is TGTGCCAGCAGCGTAGTGGACTTTTCCTACAATGAGCAGTTCTTC.

Turning to this clone: The sample carries other DNA sequences with the same CDR3. J is TRBJ1-2 and V is TRBV14; D gene ambiguous. This CDR3 is 13 amino acids long. V dropped 0 bases and J dropped 5 bases, with 7 bases sitting between them. In germline, CDR1 is SGHDN, CDR2 FVKESK. The CDR3 loop is CASSQDYNYGYTF. The CDR3 DNA reads TGTGCCAGCAGCCAAGATTACAATTATGGCTACACCTTC.

V gene TRBV10-1 combines with J gene TRBJ2-3, with D tentatively TRBD1 (5 bases). Per the germline V gene, CDR1 is WNHNN and CDR2 is SYGVQD (reference sequence). The V and J ends lost 3 bases and 0 bases respectively, with 7 bases between them. This CDR3 contains 14 residues. CDR3 loop: CASSDQGSTDTQYF. In DNA, the CDR3 is TGCGCCAGCAGTGACCAGGGTAGCACAGATACGCAGTATTTT.

The rearrangement uses TRBV2 and TRBJ2-5, with 12 bases lining up with TRBD2. The V gene's germline CDR1 is SNHLY and CDR2 FYNNEI. V shed 10 bases, J shed 5 bases, and the junction held 8 bases outside the gene matches. This CDR3 spans 14 amino acids. The CDR3 loop reads CAILAGGSWETQYF. CDR3 sequence (DNA): TGTGCCATACTAGCGGGGGGATCTTGGGAGACCCAGTACTTC.

The chain recombines TRBV11-2 with TRBJ2-1; 12 positions agree with TRBD2. V was pared by 3 bases and J by 5 bases, with 5 bases of the junction left unmatched. This CDR3 is 16 amino acids long. Germline CDR1 reads SGHAT; CDR2 reads FQNNGV. CDR3 nucleotide sequence: TGTGCCAGCAGCTTTACACCTAGCGGGGGGGACAATGAGCAGTTCTTC. Residues: CASSFTPSGGDNEQFF.

V gene TRBV3-1 (or the pseudogene TRBV3-2) combines with J gene TRBJ1-4; D is undetermined. The CDR3 contains 15 residues. Germline V CDR1 and CDR2: LGHDT, YNNKEL (reference sequence). The V end was cut by 2 bases, the J end by 3 bases, with 10 bases between. The CDR3: CASSQFSTPNEKLFF. The CDR3 DNA follows: TGTGCCAGCAGCCAATTTTCCACACCTAATGAAAAACTGTTTTTT.

The V call is TRBV13, the J call TRBJ2-7; 12 positions agree with TRBD2. V lost 5 bases and J lost 4; bases outside the gene matches: 6. The V gene's germline CDR1 is PRHDT and CDR2 FYEKMQ (reference sequence). The CDR3 runs 15 residues. The CDR3 loop is CASSRGTSGLYEQYF. Written as DNA, the CDR3 is TGTGCCAGCAGCCGTGGGACTAGCGGGCTTTACGAGCAGTACTTC.

This chain links TRBV3-1 (or the pseudogene TRBV3-2) with TRBJ1-2; 8 bases are a match to TRBD1. V was pared by 1 base and J by 3 bases, with 1 base of the junction left unmatched. The CDR3 length is 14 residues. CDR1 is LGHDT and CDR2 is YNNKEL in the germline V gene (reference sequence). The CDR3 region has the DNA TGTGCCAGCAGCCAAGCGACAGGGGACTATGGCTACACCTTC. This sequence encodes CASSQATGDYGYTF.

CDR3 nucleotide sequence: TGTGCCAGTAGTAACCAGGGAAGGACAGATACGCAGTATTTT. Its translation: CASSNQGRTDTQYF. The chain employs TRBV19 and TRBJ2-3; maybe TRBD1 (5 bases). Trimming removed 4 bases at V and 3 bases at J, with 11 bases between. Germline CDR1 is LNHDA and CDR2 is SQIVND (reference sequence). The CDR3 loop spans 14 amino acids.

The chain joins TRBV29-1 to TRBJ1-1; unclear D gene. Germline V gives CDR1 SQVTM, CDR2 ANQGSEA. CDR3 length: 12 amino acids. V shed 8 bases and J shed 4 bases, with 14 bases lying between them. CDR3 region: CSPSGLSTEAFF. CDR3 nucleotide sequence: TGCAGCCCAAGTGGGCTTAGCACTGAAGCTTTCTTT.